This T cell receptor (beta chain) was recovered during a study of cytomegalovirus exposure and HLA in healthy donors. Findings of the study overall: Investigators reported 150 to 200 TCR beta chains as tied to cytomegalovirus. In vitro work confirmed that three CMV-associated chains recognize CMV antigens.

Method: immunoSEQ multiplex PCR; TCRdb's copy keeps in-frame clones and lacks some. The sample holds hundreds of thousands of clones, roughly 88% seen once. Comment on this clone: Its target is not known.

Per germline, CDR1 SQVTM and CDR2 ANQGSEA. V lost 3 bases, J lost 6 bases, and 4 bases stayed unmatched. This CDR3 contains 13 residues. This clonotype was obtained from a young woman in good health and CMV-seronegative. The sequenced sample consisted of PBMCs. The V gene is TRBV29-1, the J gene TRBJ2-2; 7 nucleotides agree with TRBD2. The CDR3 bases are TGCAGCGTTGAGACTAGCAGGGCCGGGGAGCTGTTTTTT. Translation gives CSVETSRAGELFF.